These 32 T cell receptor beta chains originate from one sample sequenced in a study of T-cell reconstitution after alpha-beta-depleted transplantation in children (dated by TCRdb to between 2015 and 2016). Libraries were built with PCR. The instrument given in TCRdb is Illumina HiSeq 2500. TCR libraries were prepared with molecular barcoding, using unique molecular identifiers to normalize TCRbeta repertoire quantification. TCRdb reran the public reads through fastp at Q25 and MiXCR, keeping productive beta chains. Rows are combined by CDR3 protein, so each entry shows the most common genes and DNA. Recorded for this sample are 100,000 or so distinct CDR3 sequences; about 6.8% of them occurred a single time. Of the sample, roughly 17% is held by the ten largest clones. Reading the label with the study, this specimen's treatment or condition is: allogeneic hematopoietic cell transplantation with graft depleted of TCRalphabeta T cells and CD19 B cells.

The sample was PBMCs, taken before TCRalphabeta/CD19-depleted stem cell transplant. All receptors come from a boy aged 2 to 10 with acute lymphoblastic leukemia, due to receive a stem cell transplant.

The chain links TRBV6-6 to TRBJ1-1; D uncertain. Between the trimmed V and J ends, which lost 5 bases and 4 bases, there was a span of 11 bases. Germline CDR1 and CDR2: MNHNY and SVGAGI (reference sequence). The CDR3 is 13 amino acids. The CDR3 bases are TGTGCCAGCAGTGCACTTGGAACCACTGAAGCTTTCTTT. It translates to CASSALGTTEAFF.

This clonotype was seen many times. The chain recombines TRBV5-1 with TRBJ2-7; 8 bases line up with TRBD2. This CDR3 region has 14 residues. Germline lookup yields CDR1 SGHRS and CDR2 YFSETQ. With V trimmed by 0 bases and J by 5 bases, 4 bases remained unmatched. The CDR3: CASSLELAADEQYF. The CDR3 DNA is TGCGCCAGCAGCTTGGAACTAGCGGCAGACGAGCAGTACTTC.

The table lists this clonotype with a few counts. This chain connects TRBV11-2 to TRBJ2-5; 12 bases fit TRBD2. The CDR3 spans 18 residues. Trimming at V came to 4 bases and at J to 7 bases, leaving 16 bases not matched to a gene. In germline, CDR1 is SGHAT, CDR2 FQNNGV. DNA of the CDR3: TGTGCCAGCAGCTCCCAAGGGGCTAGCGGGGGGGCTGTTGGGACCCAGTACTTC. Translation gives CASSSQGASGGAVGTQYF.

This clonotype was observed at least ten times. The chain couples TRBV5-1 to TRBJ2-2, with 8 bases fitting TRBD1. From germline, CDR1 is SGHRS and CDR2 YFSETQ. The CDR3 totals 13 residues. The trim removed 3 bases at V and 6 bases at J, leaving 1 base unmatched. DNA for the CDR3: TGCGCCAGCAGCTCACAGGGGGCCGGGGAGCTGTTTTTT. Protein: CASSSQGAGELFF.

The chain combines TRBV20-1 with TRBJ2-3, with no clear D. The CDR3 consists of 10 residues. The ends were cut back, 7 bases at V and 1 base at J, with 3 bases in the middle. Germline V CDR1 and CDR2: DFQATT, SNEGSKA (reference sequence). This CDR3 is CSGGTDTQYF. In DNA, the CDR3 is TGCAGTGGAGGCACAGATACGCAGTATTTT.

This clonotype appeared many times. V is TRBV2 and J is TRBJ2-7, with 10 bases matching TRBD2. Germline trimming cut 7 bases from V and 2 bases from J; bases unmatched to any gene: 8. The CDR3 covers 15 residues. Germline V gives CDR1 SNHLY, CDR2 FYNNEI. CDR3 DNA: TGTGCCAGCACGATTCTAGCGGGGGACGCCTACGAGCAGTACTTC. This gives the protein CASTILAGDAYEQYF.

This clonotype has at least ten counts. The rearrangement joins TRBV5-1 to TRBJ2-5; 7 positions agree with TRBD1. Germline CDR1 SGHRS, CDR2 YFSETQ. The CDR3 length is 13 residues. J lost 1 base, V lost 4 bases, and 1 base had no gene match. This chain's CDR3 is CASSHRGQETQYF. CDR3 DNA sequence: TGCGCCAGCAGCCACAGGGGCCAAGAGACCCAGTACTTC.

V and J are TRBV14 and TRBJ1-6; no firm D call. The V and J ends lost 4 bases and 10 bases respectively, with 20 bases between them. This CDR3 region has 16 residues. The V gene's germline CDR1 is SGHDN and CDR2 FVKESK. The CDR3 coding sequence is TGTGCCAGCAGCCTTCTACCACCGAGGTTGGGGTCACCCCTCCACTTT. Translation: CASSLLPPRLGSPLHF.

The sample holds many counts of this clonotype. V usage is TRBV7-9 and J usage is TRBJ2-5, with 9 bases fitting TRBD1. There are 13 residues in the CDR3. From germline, CDR1 is SEHNR and CDR2 FQNEAQ (reference sequence). V lost 4 bases, J lost 5 bases, and 2 bases stayed unmatched. The CDR3 DNA reads as TGTGCCAGCAGCTACAGGGGGCCGGAGACCCAGTACTTC. Translating gives CASSYRGPETQYF.

The V gene is TRBV7-2, the J gene TRBJ2-7; 9 positions agree with TRBD2. Germline V gives CDR1 SGHTA, CDR2 FQGNSA. CDR3 length: 14 amino acids. Germline trimming cut 6 bases from V and 6 bases from J; bases unmatched to any gene: 9. CDR3 DNA sequence: TGTGCCAGCAGGCCGGGGGCGGGGGGGCGCGAGCAGTACTTC. Protein: CASRPGAGGREQYF.

This clonotype was recorded at least ten times. V and J are TRBV29-1 and TRBJ1-1, with D possibly matching TRBD1 (5 bases). The CDR3 is 14 residues long. Trimming pared 0 bases from V and 7 bases from J, leaving 15 bases between. Germline lookup yields CDR1 SQVTM and CDR2 ANQGSEA. CDR3 nucleotides: TGCAGCGTTGAAGATGGCCTCGCGGGGGGTGAAGCTTTCTTT. Translation gives CSVEDGLAGGEAFF.

This clonotype was picked up many times. The chain joins TRBV7-9 to TRBJ2-7, with D maybe TRBD1 (5 bases). The CDR3 loop spans 12 amino acids. Trimming cost V 5 bases and J 5 bases, with 10 bases left between them. CDR1 is SEHNR, CDR2 FQNEAQ, per germline (reference sequence). The CDR3 loop is CASSPGRDEQYF. The CDR3 DNA sequence: TGTGCCAGCAGCCCTGGCAGGGACGAGCAGTACTTC.

This clonotype was seen a few times. This rearrangement joins TRBV29-1 to TRBJ1-2; D may be TRBD1 (6 bases). The germline V and J ends were trimmed by 6 bases and 2 bases, with 7 bases remaining between them. Germline-derived CDR1 and CDR2 are SQVTM and ANQGSEA. The CDR3 has 11 amino acids. In DNA, the CDR3 is TGCAGCGTACAGGGAAACTATGGCTACACCTTC. Translated, it gives CSVQGNYGYTF. Combining the CDR3 with reference TRBV29-1 and TRBJ1-2 gives the whole variable domain SAVISQKPSRDICQRGTSLTIQCQVDSQVTMMFWYRQQPGQSLTLIATANQGSEATYESGFVIDKFPISRPNLTFSTLTVSNMSPEDSSIYLCSVQGNYGYTFGSGTRLTVV.

The CDR3 here is CASSLEGPSSYNEQFF. For the CDR3, the DNA is TGCGCCAGCAGCTTGGAAGGGCCCAGCTCCTACAATGAGCAGTTCTTC. The chain recombines TRBV5-1 with TRBJ2-1; D ambiguous. Germline lookup yields CDR1 SGHRS and CDR2 YFSETQ. Trimming removed 0 bases at V and 0 bases at J, with 10 bases between. The CDR3 extends over 16 amino acids.

Only a few counts were recorded for this clonotype. In DNA form, the CDR3 reads TGTGCCAGCAGCCCTACCGGGACCCCCCACCGCAATGAGCAGTTCTTC. Translation gives CASSPTGTPHRNEQFF. The rearrangement links TRBV27 to TRBJ2-1; D is perhaps TRBD1 or TRBD2 (5 bases each). The germline CDR1 and CDR2 sequences are MNHEY and SMNVEV (reference sequence). V was clipped by 6 bases and J by 6 bases, with 21 bases between them. The length of the CDR3 is 16 residues.

This clonotype was seen more than once but under ten times. V is TRBV29-1 and J is TRBJ1-1; D is undetermined. V dropped 2 bases and J dropped 11 bases, with 12 bases sitting between them. The germline CDR1 and CDR2 sequences are SQVTM and ANQGSEA. The CDR3 is made up of 11 amino acids. CDR3 DNA sequence: TGCAGCGTTGAAAGAAACTTGGGGGCTTTCTTT. As protein: CSVERNLGAFF.

This clonotype was seen more than once but under ten times. The chain links TRBV7-3 to TRBJ1-1; D gene unclear. V was trimmed by 3 bases and J by 1 base, leaving 9 bases between them. CDR1 and CDR2 (germline): SGHTA, FQGTGA. The CDR3 runs to 14 residues. The CDR3 spells CASSLARENTEAFF. The CDR3 DNA is TGTGCCAGCAGCTTGGCGAGGGAGAACACTGAAGCTTTCTTT.

This clonotype was counted between two and nine times. The chain couples TRBV4-3 to TRBJ1-2, with D perhaps TRBD1 (5 bases). CDR1 and CDR2 (germline): LGHNA, YSLEER. Trimming left V 0 bases short and J 7 bases short, with 15 bases between. The CDR3 covers 15 residues. The CDR3 DNA is TGCGCCAGCAGCCAAGAAGCGCTTCGGGGGGGTGGCTACACCTTC. As protein: CASSQEALRGGGYTF.

This clonotype was observed at least ten times. CDR3 loop: CASSLTSGRQGFNFGNTIYF. CDR3 DNA: TGTGCCAGCAGCTTAACGTCCGGGAGGCAGGGGTTCAACTTCGGAAACACCATATATTTT. V usage is TRBV11-1 and J usage is TRBJ1-3; a weak D match, TRBD1 (6 bases). CDR1 and CDR2 from the germline V gene are SGHAT and FQDESV (reference sequence). The CDR3 consists of 20 residues. The V end was cut by 2 bases, the J end by 4 bases, with 27 bases between.

This clonotype occurred many times. The chain recombines TRBV4-1 with TRBJ2-6, with no clear D. The length of the CDR3 is 13 residues. The germline V gene encodes CDR1 MGHRA and CDR2 YSYEKL. Deletions cut 2 bases from V and 4 bases from J, with 3 bases between. The DNA of the CDR3 is TGCGCCAGCAGCCAACGCGGGGCCAACGTCCTGACTTTC. The encoded protein is CASSQRGANVLTF.

This clonotype has a handful of counts. J is TRBJ2-2 and V is TRBV10-3; possible D gene TRBD2, 6 bases. CDR1 and CDR2 (germline): ENHRY, SYGVKD. Trimming pared 2 bases from V and 0 bases from J, leaving 10 bases between. This CDR3 has 16 residues. The chain's CDR3 is CAISERRVPNTGELFF. Here the CDR3 DNA reads TGTGCCATCAGTGAGCGGAGGGTGCCGAACACCGGGGAGCTGTTTTTT.

This clonotype was counted ten times or more. The chain recombines TRBV20-1 with TRBJ1-6; D is ambiguous. V was clipped by 8 bases and J by 8 bases, with 16 bases between them. Per germline, CDR1 DFQATT and CDR2 SNEGSKA (reference sequence). The CDR3 runs to 13 residues. The CDR3 is CSPRTPLDSPLHF. The CDR3 bases are TGCAGTCCCCGGACGCCACTGGATTCACCCCTCCACTTT.

This clonotype was seen repeatedly, ten times or more. The J gene is TRBJ2-1, the V gene TRBV5-1, with D hard to call. CDR1 and CDR2 from the germline V gene are SGHRS and YFSETQ. The ends were cut back, 4 bases at V and 0 bases at J, with 14 bases in the middle. The CDR3 runs to 16 residues. DNA of the CDR3: TGCGCCAGCAGCCAAGAGACTGAACCCTCCTACAATGAGCAGTTCTTC. It yields the protein CASSQETEPSYNEQFF.

The rearrangement uses TRBV20-1 and TRBJ2-7; possibly TRBD1 for D (7 bases). With 1 base removed from V and 0 bases from J, the gap between germline ends came to 19 bases. Germline CDR1 reads DFQATT; CDR2 reads SNEGSKA (reference sequence). This CDR3 region has 17 residues. Written as DNA, the CDR3 is TGCAGTGCTAGAGCCGACGACAGGGAGGCCTACTCCTACGAGCAGTACTTC. It is translated as CSARADDREAYSYEQYF.

V is TRBV28 and J is TRBJ1-6; D unclear. V shed 8 bases and J shed 10 bases, with 12 bases lying between them. The CDR3 runs to 12 residues. Germline CDR1 is MDHEN and CDR2 is SYDVKM. This CDR3 is CASLNPGSPLHF. In DNA form, the CDR3 reads TGTGCCAGCTTAAATCCAGGATCACCCCTCCACTTT.

This clonotype came up many times. V usage is TRBV12-3 or TRBV12-4 and J usage is TRBJ2-7; tentative D call: TRBD1 (6 bases). The CDR3 loop spans 12 amino acids. V lost 7 bases and J lost 2, with 9 bases in between. In nucleotides, the CDR3 is TGTGCCAGCATGGGGGCTCCCTACGAGCAGTACTTC. It yields the protein CASMGAPYEQYF.

The sample holds many counts of this clonotype. This rearrangement joins TRBV5-4 to TRBJ2-1; D may match TRBD1 or TRBD2 (6 bases each). The CDR3 spans 11 residues. Trimming cost V 10 bases and J 4 bases, with 9 bases left between them. Germline CDR1 reads SGHNT; CDR2 reads YYREEE (reference sequence). The CDR3 here is CAGGPYNEQFF. CDR3 bases: TGTGCCGGGGGGCCGTACAATGAGCAGTTCTTC.

The chain is built from TRBV6-4 and TRBJ2-2; D uncertain. The CDR3 extends over 15 amino acids. The V end was cut by 0 bases, the J end by 0 bases, with 5 bases between. The germline V gene has CDR1 MRHNA and CDR2 SNTAGT. The CDR3 loop is CASSDSPANTGELFF. DNA of the CDR3: TGTGCCAGCAGTGACTCCCCCGCGAACACCGGGGAGCTGTTTTTT.

This clonotype was detected many times. The J gene is TRBJ2-7, the V gene TRBV29-1; the match to TRBD1 covers 8 bases. This CDR3 is built from 13 residues. V lost 5 bases, J lost 0 bases, and 3 bases stayed unmatched. Germline CDR1 SQVTM, CDR2 ANQGSEA. CDR3 protein: CSVWTGSSYEQYF. The CDR3 nucleotides are TGCAGCGTTTGGACAGGGAGCTCCTACGAGCAGTACTTC.

This clonotype was seen at least ten times. V is TRBV12-3 or TRBV12-4 and J is TRBJ1-4; no firm D call. The CDR3 has 15 amino acids. With 4 bases removed from V and 4 bases from J, the gap between germline ends came to 13 bases. The chain's CDR3 is CASSSPEGVNEKLFF. CDR3 sequence (DNA): TGTGCCAGCAGTTCCCCCGAAGGTGTTAATGAAAAACTGTTTTTT.

In its sample, this clonotype was seen many times. This chain uses TRBV5-5 with TRBJ2-5, with 11 bases lining up with TRBD2. V was clipped by 2 bases and J by 2 bases; unmatched bases: 8. The length of the CDR3 is 17 residues. CDR1 and CDR2 from the germline V gene are SGHKS and YYEKEE (reference sequence). Written as DNA, the CDR3 is TGTGCCAGCAGCTTTGAGGTAGCGGGGGGGTGGCAAGAGACCCAGTACTTC. It translates to CASSFEVAGGWQETQYF.

This clonotype has ten or more counts. V usage is TRBV3-1 and J usage is TRBJ2-3; D not certain. Trimming shortened V by 0 bases and J by 5 bases, and 9 bases separated the two germline ends. There are 14 residues in the CDR3. In germline, CDR1 is LGHDT, CDR2 YNNKEL (reference sequence). The CDR3 bases are TGTGCCAGCAGCCAAGAACCGGGCGGAGATACGCAGTATTTT. Protein: CASSQEPGGDTQYF.